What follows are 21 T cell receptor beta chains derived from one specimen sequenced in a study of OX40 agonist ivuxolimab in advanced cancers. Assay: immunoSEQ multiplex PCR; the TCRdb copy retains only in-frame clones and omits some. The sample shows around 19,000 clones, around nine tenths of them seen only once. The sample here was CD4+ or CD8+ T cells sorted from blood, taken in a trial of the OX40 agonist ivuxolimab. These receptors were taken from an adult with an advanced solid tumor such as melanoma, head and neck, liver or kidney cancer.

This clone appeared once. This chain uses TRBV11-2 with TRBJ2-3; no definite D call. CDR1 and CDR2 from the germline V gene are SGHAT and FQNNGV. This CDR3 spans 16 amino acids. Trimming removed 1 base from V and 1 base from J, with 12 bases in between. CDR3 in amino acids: CASSLVGLGGTDTQYF. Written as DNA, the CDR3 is TGTGCCAGCAGCTTAGTAGGCCTCGGAGGCACAGATACGCAGTATTTT.

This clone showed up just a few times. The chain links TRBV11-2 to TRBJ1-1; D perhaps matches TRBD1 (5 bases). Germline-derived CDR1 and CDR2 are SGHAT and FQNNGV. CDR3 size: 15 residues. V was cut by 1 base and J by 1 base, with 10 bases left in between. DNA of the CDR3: TGTGCCAGCAGCTTAGCAGGGAACCGGAACACTGAAGCTTTCTTT. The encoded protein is CASSLAGNRNTEAFF. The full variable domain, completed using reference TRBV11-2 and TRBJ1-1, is EAGVAQSPRYKIIEKRQSVAFWCNPISGHATLYWYQQILGQGPKLLIQFQNNGVVDDSQLPKDRFSAERLKGVDSTLKIQPAKLEDSAVYLCASSLAGNRNTEAFFGQGTRLTVV.

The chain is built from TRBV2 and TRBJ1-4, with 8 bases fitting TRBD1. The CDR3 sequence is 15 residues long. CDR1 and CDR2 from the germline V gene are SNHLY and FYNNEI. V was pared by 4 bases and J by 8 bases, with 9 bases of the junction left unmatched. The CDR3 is CASSARTGIGEKLFF. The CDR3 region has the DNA TGTGCCAGCAGTGCCAGGACAGGGATTGGAGAAAAACTGTTTTTT.

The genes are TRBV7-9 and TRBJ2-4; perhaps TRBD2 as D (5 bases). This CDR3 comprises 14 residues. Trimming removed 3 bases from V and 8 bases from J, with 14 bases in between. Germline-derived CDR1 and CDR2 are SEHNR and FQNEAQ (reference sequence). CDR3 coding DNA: TGTGCCAGCAGCTTTGTCTTAGCGAGGGACATTCAGTACTTC. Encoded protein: CASSFVLARDIQYF.

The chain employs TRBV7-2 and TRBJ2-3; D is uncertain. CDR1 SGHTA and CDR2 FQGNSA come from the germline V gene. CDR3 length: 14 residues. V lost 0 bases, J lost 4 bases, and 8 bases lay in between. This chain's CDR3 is CASSLAGLADTQYF. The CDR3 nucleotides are TGTGCCAGCAGCTTAGCGGGTTTGGCAGATACGCAGTATTTT.

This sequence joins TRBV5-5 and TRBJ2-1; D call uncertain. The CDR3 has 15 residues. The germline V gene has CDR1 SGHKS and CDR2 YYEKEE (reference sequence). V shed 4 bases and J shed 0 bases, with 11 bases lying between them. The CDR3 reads CASSPDGSSYNEQFF. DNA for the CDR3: TGTGCCAGCAGCCCTGACGGCAGCTCCTACAATGAGCAGTTCTTC.

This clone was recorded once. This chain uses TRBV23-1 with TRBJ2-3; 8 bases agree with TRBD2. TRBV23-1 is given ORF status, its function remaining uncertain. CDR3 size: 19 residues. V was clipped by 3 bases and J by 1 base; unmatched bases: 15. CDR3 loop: CASSHASLVAGTCTDTQYF. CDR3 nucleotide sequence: TGCGCCAGCAGTCATGCCTCCTTGGTAGCGGGGACCTGCACAGATACGCAGTATTTT.

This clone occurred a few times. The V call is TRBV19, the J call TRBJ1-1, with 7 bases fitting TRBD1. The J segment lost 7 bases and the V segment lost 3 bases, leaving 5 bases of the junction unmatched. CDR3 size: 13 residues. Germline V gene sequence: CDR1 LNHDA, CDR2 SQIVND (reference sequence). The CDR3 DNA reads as TGTGCCAGTAGTATGGGGGGACAGAATGAAGCTTTCTTT. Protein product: CASSMGGQNEAFF.

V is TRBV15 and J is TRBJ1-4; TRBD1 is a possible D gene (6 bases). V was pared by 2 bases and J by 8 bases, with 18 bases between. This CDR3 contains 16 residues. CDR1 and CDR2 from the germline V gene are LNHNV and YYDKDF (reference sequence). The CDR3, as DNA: TGTGCCACCAGCAGACCGTCCGGGACAAGCCCAGAAAAACTGTTTTTT. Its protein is CATSRPSGTSPEKLFF. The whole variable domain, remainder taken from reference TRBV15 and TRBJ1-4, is DAMVIQNPRYQVTQFGKPVTLSCSQTLNHNVMYWYQQKSSQAPKLLFHYYDKDFNNEADTPDNFQSRRPNTSFCFLDIRSPGLGDTAMYLCATSRPSGTSPEKLFFGSGTQLSVL.

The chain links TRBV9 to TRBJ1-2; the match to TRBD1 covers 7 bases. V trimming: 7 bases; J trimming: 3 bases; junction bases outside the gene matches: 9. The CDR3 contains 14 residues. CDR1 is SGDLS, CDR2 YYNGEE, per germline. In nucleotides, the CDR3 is TGTGCCAGCGGCCCGGGAACAGGGGACTATGGCTACACCTTC. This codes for CASGPGTGDYGYTF.

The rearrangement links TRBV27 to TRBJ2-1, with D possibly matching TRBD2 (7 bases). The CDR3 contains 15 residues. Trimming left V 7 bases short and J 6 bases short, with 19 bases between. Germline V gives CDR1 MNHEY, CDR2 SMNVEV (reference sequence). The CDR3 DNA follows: TGTGCCAGCACCCTTTGGGGGGGGGCCCCCAATGAGCAGTTCTTC. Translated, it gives CASTLWGGAPNEQFF.

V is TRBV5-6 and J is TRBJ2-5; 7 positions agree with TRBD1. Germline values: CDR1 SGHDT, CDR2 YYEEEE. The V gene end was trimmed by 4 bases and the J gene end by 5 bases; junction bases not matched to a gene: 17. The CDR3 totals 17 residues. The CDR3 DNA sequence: TGTGCCAGCAGCGGATTCCTACGGGACAGTTCACGCGAGACCCAGTACTTC. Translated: CASSGFLRDSSRETQYF.

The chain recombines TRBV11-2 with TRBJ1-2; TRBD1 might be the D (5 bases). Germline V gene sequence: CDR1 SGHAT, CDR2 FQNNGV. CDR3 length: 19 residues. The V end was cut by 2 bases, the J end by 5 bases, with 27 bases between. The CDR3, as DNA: TGTGCCAGCAGCTTATCCTATGCCCCGGGACTCCCAAAAGAGTATGGCTACACCTTC. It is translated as CASSLSYAPGLPKEYGYTF.

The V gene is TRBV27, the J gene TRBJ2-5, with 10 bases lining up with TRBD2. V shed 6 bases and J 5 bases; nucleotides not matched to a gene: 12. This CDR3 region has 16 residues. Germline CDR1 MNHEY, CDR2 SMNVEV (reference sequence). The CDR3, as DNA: TGTGCCAGCAGCACCCGAGCGGGGGGGCCCTTGGAGACCCAGTACTTC. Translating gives CASSTRAGGPLETQYF.

The CDR3: CASSLARDILNYGYTF. The CDR3 coding sequence is TGTGCCAGCAGCTTGGCCCGTGACATACTAAACTATGGCTACACCTTC. The chain carries TRBV5-6 and TRBJ1-2, with D uncertain. CDR3 size: 16 residues. Germline values: CDR1 SGHDT, CDR2 YYEEEE. The V end lost 0 bases, the J end lost 2 bases, and 14 bases lay between the germline ends.

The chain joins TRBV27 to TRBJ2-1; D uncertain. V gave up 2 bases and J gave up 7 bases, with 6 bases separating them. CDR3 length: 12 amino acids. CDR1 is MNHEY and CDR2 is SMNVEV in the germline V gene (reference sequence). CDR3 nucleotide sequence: TGTGCCAGCAGTTTAAACGGGAATGAGCAGTTCTTC. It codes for CASSLNGNEQFF.

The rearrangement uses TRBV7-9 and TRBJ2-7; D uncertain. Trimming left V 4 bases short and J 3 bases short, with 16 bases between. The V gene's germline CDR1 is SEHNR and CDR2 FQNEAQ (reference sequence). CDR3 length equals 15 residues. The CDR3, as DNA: TGTGCCAGCAGCTCCCATAAGATAGAAAGCTACGAGCAGTACTTC. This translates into CASSSHKIESYEQYF.

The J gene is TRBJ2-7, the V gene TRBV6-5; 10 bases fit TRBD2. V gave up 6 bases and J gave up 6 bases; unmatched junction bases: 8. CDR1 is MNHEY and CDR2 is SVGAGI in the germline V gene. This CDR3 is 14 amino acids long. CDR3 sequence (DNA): TGTGCCAGCAGCCACACCAGCGGGGGGGCCGAGCAGTACTTC. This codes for CASSHTSGGAEQYF.

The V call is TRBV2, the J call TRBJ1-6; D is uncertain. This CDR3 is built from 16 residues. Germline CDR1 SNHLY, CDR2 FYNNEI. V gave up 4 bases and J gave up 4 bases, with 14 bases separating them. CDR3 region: CASSVQVAEYNSPLHF. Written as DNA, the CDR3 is TGTGCCAGCAGTGTTCAGGTGGCAGAATATAATTCACCCCTCCACTTT.

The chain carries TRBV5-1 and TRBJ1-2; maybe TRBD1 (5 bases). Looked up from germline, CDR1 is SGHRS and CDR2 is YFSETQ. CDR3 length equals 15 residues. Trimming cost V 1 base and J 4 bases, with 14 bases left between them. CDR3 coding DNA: TGCGCCAGCAGCTTGTCCCGACAGACCTCCTATGGCTACACCTTC. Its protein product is CASSLSRQTSYGYTF.

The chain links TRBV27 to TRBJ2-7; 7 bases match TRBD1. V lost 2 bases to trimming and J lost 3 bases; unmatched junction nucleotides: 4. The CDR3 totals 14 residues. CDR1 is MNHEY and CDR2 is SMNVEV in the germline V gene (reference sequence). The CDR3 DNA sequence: TGTGCCAGCAGTTTAAGGGGGCTTTACTACGAGCAGTACTTC. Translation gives CASSLRGLYYEQYF.